This record covers a single TCR beta chain. Its antigen is not identified. The length of the CDR3 is 16 residues. Trimming shortened V by 0 bases and J by 1 base, and 12 bases separated the two germline ends. Germline V CDR1 and CDR2: KGHSH, LQKENI. Template material for amplifying TCR beta CDR3 regions consisted of RNA transcripts. The HTBI primer set was used in a first-round RT-PCR of the TCR CDR3. TCRdb reprocessed the multiplex PCR reads with MiXCR, giving one entry per CDR3 protein. The data contain roughly 500,000 distinct CDR3 sequences, about 20% of them singletons. This record belongs to a study of T cells in Graves' hyperthyroidism and ophthalmopathy. Overall study results and limits: Researchers report that a 13 V-J model separated ophthalmopathy from stable hyperthyroidism.

This chain links TRBV18 with TRBJ1-1; D is possibly TRBD1 (5 bases). Sequenced sample: blood. The clonotype was recovered from a woman in her 70s with Graves' ophthalmopathy. DNA of the CDR3: TGTGCCAGCTCACCACCTTCCCGGGGCTCGAACACTGAAGCTTTCTTT. Residues: CASSPPSRGSNTEAFF.